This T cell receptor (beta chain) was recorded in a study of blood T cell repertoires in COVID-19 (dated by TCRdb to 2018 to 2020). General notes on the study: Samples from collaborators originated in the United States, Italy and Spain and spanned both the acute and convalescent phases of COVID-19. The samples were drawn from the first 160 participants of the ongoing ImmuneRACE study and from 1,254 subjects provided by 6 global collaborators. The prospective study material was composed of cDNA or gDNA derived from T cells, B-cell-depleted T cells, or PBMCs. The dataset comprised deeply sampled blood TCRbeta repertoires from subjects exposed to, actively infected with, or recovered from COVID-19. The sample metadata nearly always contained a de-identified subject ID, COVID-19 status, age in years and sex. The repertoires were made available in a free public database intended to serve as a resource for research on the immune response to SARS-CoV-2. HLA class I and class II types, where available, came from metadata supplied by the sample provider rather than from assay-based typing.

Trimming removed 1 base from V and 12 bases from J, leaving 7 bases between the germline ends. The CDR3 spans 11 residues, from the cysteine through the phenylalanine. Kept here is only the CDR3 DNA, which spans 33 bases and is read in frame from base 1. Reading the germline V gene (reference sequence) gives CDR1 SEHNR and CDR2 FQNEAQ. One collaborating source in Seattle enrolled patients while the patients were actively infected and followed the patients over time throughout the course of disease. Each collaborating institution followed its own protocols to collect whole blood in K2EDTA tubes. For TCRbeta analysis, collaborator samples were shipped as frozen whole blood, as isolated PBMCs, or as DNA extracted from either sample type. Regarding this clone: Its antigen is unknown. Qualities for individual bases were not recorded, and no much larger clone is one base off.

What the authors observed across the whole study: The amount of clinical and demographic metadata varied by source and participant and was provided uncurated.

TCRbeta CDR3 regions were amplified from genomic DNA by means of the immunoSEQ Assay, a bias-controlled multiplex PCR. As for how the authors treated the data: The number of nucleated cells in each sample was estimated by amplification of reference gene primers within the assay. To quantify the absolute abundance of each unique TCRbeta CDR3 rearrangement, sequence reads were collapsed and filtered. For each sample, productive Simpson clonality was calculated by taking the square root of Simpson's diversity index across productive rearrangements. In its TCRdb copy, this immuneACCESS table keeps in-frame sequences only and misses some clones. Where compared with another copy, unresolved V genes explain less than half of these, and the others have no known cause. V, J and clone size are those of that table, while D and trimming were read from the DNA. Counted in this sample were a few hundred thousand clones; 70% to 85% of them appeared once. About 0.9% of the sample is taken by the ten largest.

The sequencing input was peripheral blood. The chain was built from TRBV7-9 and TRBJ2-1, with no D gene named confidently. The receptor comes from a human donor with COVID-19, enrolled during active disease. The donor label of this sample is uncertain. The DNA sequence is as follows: TGTGCCAGCAGCTTAGTCGGTGGGCAGTTCTTC. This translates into CASSLVGGQFF.